The 20 T cell receptor beta chains listed next were all sequenced from one sample in a study of blood T cell repertoires in COVID-19. Here immunoSEQ multiplex PCR was the method, and the copy in TCRdb shows in-frame clones only, minus some. The table has 250,000 to 350,000 clones, about 88% seen once; the top ten hold about 1.6%. The sample taken for sequencing was peripheral blood. Receptor source: a human donor with COVID-19, enrolled during active disease. The donor label of this sample is uncertain.

This rearrangement joins TRBV6-6 to TRBJ1-2; D unresolved. Trimming took off 7 bases at V and 8 bases at J, with 14 bases between the two ends. This CDR3 has 12 amino acids. Per germline, CDR1 MNHNY and CDR2 SVGAGI (reference sequence). CDR3 DNA: TGTGCCAGCACCCGGCAGAGGCCCGGCTACACCTTC. Translation gives CASTRQRPGYTF.

The gene calls are TRBV3-1 (or the pseudogene TRBV3-2) and TRBJ2-3; perhaps TRBD2 as D (5 bases). The V end was cut by 4 bases, the J end by 7 bases, with 9 bases between. Germline CDR1 and CDR2: LGHDT and YNNKEL (reference sequence). CDR3 length: 12 residues. CDR3 coding DNA: TGTGCCAGCAGCCGCGGAGGATATACGCAGTATTTT. Its translation is CASSRGGYTQYF.

The chain joins TRBV30 to TRBJ2-7, with TRBD2 matching over 9 bases. V shed 3 bases and J 4 bases; nucleotides not matched to a gene: 16. Germline V gene lookup returns CDR1 GTSNPN and CDR2 SVGIG (reference sequence). This CDR3 is built from 17 residues. The CDR3 DNA follows: TGTGCCTGGAGAAAAAGGAGACTAGCGGAGGGACCATACGAGCAGTACTTC. It codes for CAWRKRRLAEGPYEQYF.

This chain links TRBV19 with TRBJ1-1; 10 bases line up with TRBD1. The CDR3 covers 14 residues. Germline V CDR1 and CDR2: LNHDA, SQIVND (reference sequence). V lost 7 bases to trimming and J lost 5 bases; unmatched junction nucleotides: 7. The CDR3 region is CASNTGTGETEAFF. The CDR3 DNA is TGTGCCAGTAACACCGGGACAGGGGAGACTGAAGCTTTCTTT.

The chain combines TRBV5-8 with TRBJ2-7; 8 positions match TRBD1. Germline loops: CDR1 SGHTS, CDR2 YDEGEE. The CDR3 runs 14 residues. J was trimmed by 2 bases and V by 3 bases; bases with no gene match: 4. DNA of the CDR3: TGTGCCAGCAGCTACCGGACAGGGACCTACGAGCAGTACTTC. Its translation: CASSYRTGTYEQYF.

The chain joins TRBV28 to TRBJ2-2; 12 nucleotides agree with TRBD2. In germline, CDR1 is MDHEN, CDR2 SYDVKM. The CDR3 is 19 amino acids. Trimming at V came to 3 bases and at J to 0 bases, leaving 8 bases not matched to a gene. CDR3 sequence: CASSFPWTSGITNTGELFF. CDR3 DNA: TGTGCCAGCAGTTTCCCCTGGACTAGCGGGATTACGAACACCGGGGAGCTGTTTTTT.

About this clone itself: One end of the junction varies from germline; a read error may be responsible. The chain links TRBV7-9 to TRBJ1-1; D is ambiguous. CDR3 length equals 11 residues. Germline V gives CDR1 SEHNR, CDR2 FQNEAQ (reference sequence). CDR3 sequence (DNA): TGTGCCAGCAGCTTGAACAGTGAAGCTTTCTTT. It translates to CASSLNSEAFF.

The chain recombines TRBV7-9 with TRBJ2-7, with TRBD2 matching 9 bases. The CDR3 extends over 14 amino acids. V trimming: 2 bases; J trimming: 5 bases; junction bases outside the gene matches: 4. From germline, CDR1 is SEHNR and CDR2 FQNEAQ (reference sequence). The CDR3 reads CASSLSSGTHEQYF. The CDR3 bases are TGTGCCAGCAGCTTATCTAGCGGGACCCACGAGCAGTACTTC.

The V gene is TRBV28, the J gene TRBJ1-2, with TRBD1 matching 9 bases. The V gene end was trimmed by 6 bases and the J gene end by 2 bases; junction bases not matched to a gene: 7. The length of the CDR3 is 15 residues. The V gene's germline CDR1 is MDHEN and CDR2 SYDVKM. CDR3: CASRPSGQGNYGYTF. DNA of the CDR3: TGTGCCAGCAGACCTTCCGGACAGGGGAACTATGGCTACACCTTC.

A single count supports this clone. The CDR3 spells CASSILPGTSGRNEQFF. The CDR3 nucleotides are TGTGCCAGTAGTATCCTCCCCGGGACTAGCGGGAGGAATGAGCAGTTCTTC. V usage is TRBV19 and J usage is TRBJ2-1, with 15 bases that match TRBD2. V was clipped by 3 bases and J by 7 bases; unmatched bases: 7. CDR3 size: 17 residues. The V gene's germline CDR1 is LNHDA and CDR2 SQIVND (reference sequence).

The V call is TRBV5-8, the J call TRBJ2-7; TRBD2 might be the D (5 bases). CDR3 length equals 15 residues. CDR1 is SGHTS, CDR2 YDEGEE, per germline. The germline V and J ends were trimmed by 0 bases and 5 bases, with 15 bases remaining between them. CDR3: CASSLAYGLADEQYF. In DNA form, the CDR3 reads TGTGCCAGCAGCTTGGCCTACGGGCTAGCTGACGAGCAGTACTTC.

This clone was seen only a few times. V gene TRBV6-5 combines with J gene TRBJ1-2, with D maybe TRBD1 (5 bases). The germline CDR1 and CDR2 sequences are MNHEY and SVGAGI. V shed 0 bases and J shed 8 bases, with 13 bases lying between them. This CDR3 has 14 residues. DNA for the CDR3: TGTGCCAGCAGTTACTCCCGGGGGGACGGAGGCTACACCTTC. As protein: CASSYSRGDGGYTF.

The chain uses TRBV11-2 and TRBJ2-7, with D unclear. The germline V gene has CDR1 SGHAT and CDR2 FQNNGV. Trimming took 4 bases from V and 6 from J, leaving 7 bases between them. The length of the CDR3 is 11 residues. The CDR3 nucleotides read TGTGCCAGCAGCTCCCCCTCCGAGCAGTACTTC. This codes for CASSSPSEQYF.

The chain couples TRBV5-1 to TRBJ2-2, with a possible D match to TRBD2 (5 bases). V lost 0 bases and J 3 bases, leaving 12 bases between the germline ends. There are 16 residues in the CDR3. The germline V gene has CDR1 SGHRS and CDR2 YFSETQ. CDR3 DNA sequence: TGCGCCAGCAGCTTGGGGCCGGGATCCTACACCGGGGAGCTGTTTTTT. Residues: CASSLGPGSYTGELFF. The whole variable domain, filled in from reference TRBV5-1 and TRBJ2-2, reads KAGVTQTPRYLIKTRGQQVTLSCSPISGHRSVSWYQQTPGQGLQFLFEYFSETQRNKGNFPGRFSGRQFSNSRSEMNVSTLELGDSALYLCASSLGPGSYTGELFFGEGSRLTVL.

The chain employs TRBV27 and TRBJ2-3; the match to TRBD2 covers 8 bases. CDR3 size: 14 residues. The ends lost 3 bases at V and 4 bases at J; junction bases unmatched: 3. In germline, CDR1 is MNHEY, CDR2 SMNVEV (reference sequence). CDR3 protein: CASSFWREADTQYF. In nucleotides, the CDR3 is TGTGCCAGCAGTTTCTGGCGGGAGGCAGATACGCAGTATTTT.

The chain is built from TRBV29-1 and TRBJ2-7, with 13 bases matching TRBD2. The ends lost 8 bases at V and 0 bases at J; junction bases unmatched: 4. The germline V gene has CDR1 SQVTM and CDR2 ANQGSEA. The CDR3 sequence is 14 residues long. The CDR3 coding sequence is TGCAGCACCCGGACTAGCGGGAGCTCCTACGAGCAGTACTTC. Encoded protein: CSTRTSGSSYEQYF.

Turning to this clone: Additional DNA sequences in this sample encode the identical CDR3. CDR3 loop: CASSSRTDPNYGYTF. The CDR3 nucleotides read TGTGCCAGCAGCTCACGGACAGACCCTAACTATGGCTACACCTTC. J is TRBJ1-2 and V is TRBV9; perhaps TRBD1 as D (6 bases). The germline V and J ends were trimmed by 4 bases and 0 bases, with 13 bases remaining between them. CDR1 is SGDLS and CDR2 is YYNGEE in the germline V gene. The CDR3 is 15 amino acids.

The CDR3 DNA reads TGTGCCAGCAGTTCCCCGGGAGCGGAGAACACTGAAGCTTTCTTT. This sequence encodes CASSSPGAENTEAFF. The J gene is TRBJ1-1, the V gene TRBV28, with D hard to call. This CDR3 is built from 15 residues. The ends were cut back, 4 bases at V and 1 base at J, with 13 bases in the middle. Per the germline V gene, CDR1 is MDHEN and CDR2 is SYDVKM. Based on the CDR3 plus reference TRBV28 and TRBJ1-1, the full variable domain is DVKVTQSSRYLVKRTGEKVFLECVQDMDHENMFWYRQDPGLGLRLIYFSYDVKMKEKGDIPEGYSVSREKKERFSLILESASTNQTSMYLCASSSPGAENTEAFFGQGTRLTVV.

This clone has only one observation. The J gene is TRBJ2-7, the V gene TRBV6-5; 9 nucleotides line up with TRBD1. CDR1 is MNHEY and CDR2 is SVGAGI in the germline V gene. J lost 9 bases, V lost 6 bases, and 9 bases had no gene match. There are 13 residues in the CDR3. CDR3: CASSLGTGNGQYF. The CDR3 coding sequence is TGTGCCAGCAGCCTTGGGACAGGGAACGGGCAGTACTTC.

A word on this clone: Sequence at one end of the junction differs from germline and may be a read error. The chain links TRBV7-2 to TRBJ2-1; 8 bases map to TRBD2. Per germline, CDR1 SGHTA and CDR2 FQGNSA. The CDR3 has 14 amino acids. In nucleotides, the CDR3 is TGTGCCAGCAGCCTAGCCGGGAGGGCCGATGAGCAGTTCTTC. It yields the protein CASSLAGRADEQFF. Using reference TRBV7-2 and TRBJ2-1 for the parts outside the CDR3, the full variable domain is GAGVSQSPSNKVTEKGKDVELRCDPISGHTALYWYRQSLGQGLEFLIYFQGNSAPDKSGLPSDRFSAERTGGSVSTLTIQRTQQEDSAVYLCASSLAGRADEQFFGPGTRLTVL.